This T cell receptor beta chain was sequenced for a study of vaccination and CD4 T cells after COVID-19. General study results and limits: SARS-CoV-2-reactive clonotype medians increased from around 21 to 38, not significantly. Vaccine-specific clones in convalescent patients were spike mono-reactive in 304 of 307 cases.

The Oncomine TCR Beta short-read assay sequenced DNA from cultured CD4+ T cells. TCRdb reprocessed the PCR reads with MiXCR, giving one entry per CDR3 protein. The sample has roughly 14,000 distinct CDR3 sequences; about 64% are singletons. In this sample, this clonotype turned up a few times. Antigen specificity is unknown. The treatment is: roughly 10-day PBMC culture with coronavirus spike peptide pools or control peptides (ViraFEST assay). PCR positivity dates ran from March to December 2020, preceding US Alpha, Beta and Delta variants. The germline V gene encodes CDR1 MNHNS and CDR2 SASEGT. The CDR3 has 16 residues. Trimming at V came to 7 bases and at J to 7 bases, leaving 15 bases not matched to a gene.

Material: CD4+ T cells from blood, cultured in vitro. This sequence was found in a human donor who had recovered from COVID-19. This sequence joins TRBV6-1 and TRBJ1-5, with 8 positions matching TRBD1. CDR3 nucleotide sequence: TGTGCCAGCACCGATCGTGGCAGGGGGCCGGAGCAGCCCCAGCATTTT. Translated, it gives CASTDRGRGPEQPQHF.